The next 5 T cell receptor beta chains were all read from a single sample in a study of T cells after yellow fever vaccination. TCRdb re-called the 5' RACE reads through MiXCR, storing one row per CDR3 protein. The table records about 330,000 distinct CDR3 sequences, about 4% of them present only once. The specimen was PBMCs, collected 5 days after the yellow fever booster vaccination. The origin of the receptors is a man aged 18 to 29 who received the YFV17D yellow fever vaccine.

This clonotype was recorded at least ten times. V gene TRBV29-1 combines with J gene TRBJ1-2, with 8 positions matching TRBD1. V shed 4 bases and J 9 bases; nucleotides not matched to a gene: 4. In germline, CDR1 is SQVTM, CDR2 ANQGSEA. This CDR3 has 11 amino acids. In DNA, the CDR3 is TGCAGCGTTGGCCGGGACAGGCGCTACACCTTC. It translates to CSVGRDRRYTF.

This chain joins TRBV4-2 and TRBJ2-3; the match to TRBD2 covers 8 bases. The CDR3 spans 17 residues. Germline trimming cut 0 bases from V and 4 bases from J; bases unmatched to any gene: 9. CDR1 LGHNA and CDR2 YNFKEQ come from the germline V gene. CDR3 coding DNA: TGTGCCAGCAGCCAAGATTACGGCGGGGGGTGGGCAGATACGCAGTATTTT. This translates into CASSQDYGGGWADTQYF.

The V and J genes are TRBV28 and TRBJ2-5; D remains unclear. The CDR3 contains 14 residues. Germline lookup yields CDR1 MDHEN and CDR2 SYDVKM. V lost 3 bases, J lost 4 bases, and 12 bases lay in between. CDR3 residues: CASSLNYRGETQYF. The CDR3 DNA is TGTGCCAGCAGTTTGAACTACCGAGGAGAGACCCAGTACTTC. The full variable domain, its missing parts supplied by reference TRBV28 and TRBJ2-5, is DVKVTQSSRYLVKRTGEKVFLECVQDMDHENMFWYRQDPGLGLRLIYFSYDVKMKEKGDIPEGYSVSREKKERFSLILESASTNQTSMYLCASSLNYRGETQYFGPGTRLLVL.

This clonotype was found many times. The chain couples TRBV24-1 to TRBJ2-3; D remains unclear. CDR3 length equals 12 residues. Germline V gene data show CDR1 as KGHDR and CDR2 as SFDVKD. Between the trimmed V and J ends, which lost 5 bases and 8 bases, there was a span of 10 bases. CDR3 sequence: CATSAYDGTQYF. As DNA, the CDR3 is TGTGCCACCAGTGCCTACGACGGTACGCAGTATTTT.

At least ten counts were recorded for this clonotype. The chain is built from TRBV19 and TRBJ1-6; 7 nucleotides line up with TRBD1. With 6 bases clipped from V and 10 bases from J, the junction kept 12 bases outside the gene matches. Germline-derived CDR1 and CDR2 are LNHDA and SQIVND (reference sequence). The CDR3 is 15 residues long. CDR3 amino acids: CASSEQGLDASPLHF. The CDR3 DNA reads as TGTGCCAGTAGCGAACAGGGGCTGGATGCATCACCCCTCCACTTT.